This is a list of T cell receptor beta chains from one sample in a study of T cell responses to AZD1222 COVID-19 vaccine. Libraries were prepared by immunoSEQ multiplex PCR; TCRdb keeps only in-frame clonotypes and omits some of them. The sample carries roughly 99,000 clones, approximately 90% recorded once. The specimen was peripheral blood, collected 28 days after the second AZD1222 dose. These receptors originate from an adult who received the AZD1222 COVID-19 vaccine. CDR3s include the opening cysteine and the closing phenylalanine or tryptophan. Fields, in order: clone size, V gene, D gene, J gene, CDR3 DNA, CDR3 protein. D genes are given only for firm matches. Rows may omit the clone size; those that give it use once, few, many or a size class.

>-|TRBV11-2|-|TRBJ2-2
TGTGCCAGCAGTCCCATAACGCTGAACACCGGGGAGCTGTTTTTT
CASSPITLNTGELFF
>-|TRBV5-1|-|TRBJ1-1
TGCGCCAGCAGCTTGGATGGCCGAACATGGAACACTGAAGCTTTCTTT
CASSLDGRTWNTEAFF
>-|TRBV18|-|TRBJ2-7
TGTGCCAGCTCACTTGGGAGCTCCTACGAGCAGTACTTC
CASSLGSSYEQYF
>-|TRBV3-1/TRBV3-2|TRBD1|TRBJ1-2
TGTGCCAGCAGCCAATTTCCAGGGGGCGAGGCTGGCTACACCTTC
CASSQFPGGEAGYTF
>few|TRBV19|-|TRBJ2-7
TGTGCCAGTAGTATGAGGGACCCTGGGTACGAGCAGTACTTC
CASSMRDPGYEQYF
>-|TRBV14|-|TRBJ2-2
TGTGCCAGCAGCCGACCCGGGACTGTGAACACCGGGGAGCTGTTTTTT
CASSRPGTVNTGELFF
>-|TRBV2|-|TRBJ2-7
TGTGCCAGCAAACCCCAGGGGTCCGGCTACGAGCAGTACTTC
CASKPQGSGYEQYF
>-|TRBV7-9|-|TRBJ1-5
TGTGCCAGCAGCTTCAGGGAAGGTGAGGGCCAGCATTTT
CASSFREGEGQHF
>-|TRBV4-1|-|TRBJ1-1
TGCGCCAGCAGCCAAGAAGGGGACATCCAATCGGTTCCGACTTTCTTT
CASSQEGDIQSVPTFF
>-|TRBV5-4|TRBD2|TRBJ2-7
TGTGCCAGCAGCTTCGCGGGACTAGGGGGGCCATACGAGCAGTACTTC
CASSFAGLGGPYEQYF
>-|TRBV6-6|TRBD1|TRBJ1-3
TGTGCCAGCAGCCGGACAGGGGAAGGAGCAGACACCATATATTTT
CASSRTGEGADTIYF
>-|TRBV29-1|TRBD2|TRBJ2-3
TGCAGCGCCTCTCGGGGGGACGGGACAGATACGCAGTATTTT
CSASRGDGTDTQYF
>-|TRBV30|TRBD1|TRBJ1-5
TGTGCCTGGAGTCCGACAGGGGGCAATCAGCCCCAGCATTTT
CAWSPTGGNQPQHF
>-|TRBV5-4|-|TRBJ1-4
TGTGCCAGCAGCTTGGACGAGGGCTGGGGTGAAAAACTGTTTTTT
CASSLDEGWGEKLFF
>-|TRBV28|-|TRBJ2-4
TGTGCCAGCAGTTTCGGTGCGGTCATTCAGTACTTC
CASSFGAVIQYF
>-|TRBV28|-|TRBJ2-7
TGTGCCAGCAGTTTAGTGGGTCGGTCCGACGAGCAGTACTTC
CASSLVGRSDEQYF
>-|TRBV4-2|-|TRBJ1-3
TGTGCCAGCAGCGGACGTAAGGGGTCTGGAAACACCATATATTTT
CASSGRKGSGNTIYF
>-|TRBV6-2/TRBV6-3|-|TRBJ2-5
TGTGCCAGCAGTGCCCTGGGAGTCCAGGAGACCCAGTACTTC
CASSALGVQETQYF
>-|TRBV4-2|-|TRBJ1-1
TGTGCCAGCAGCCGGACTTCAGGGGCGGCTTTCTTT
CASSRTSGAAFF
>-|TRBV5-5|TRBD2|TRBJ2-3
TGTGCCAGCAGCGCGACTAGCGGGCGGAGCACAGATACGCAGTATTTT
CASSATSGRSTDTQYF
>-|TRBV5-4|-|TRBJ1-2
TGTGCCAGCAGCTTAACAGGGATTTATGGCTACACCTTC
CASSLTGIYGYTF
>-|TRBV30|-|TRBJ1-3
TGTGCCTGGAGTGTCCCTAACTCTGGAAACACCATATATTTT
CAWSVPNSGNTIYF
>-|TRBV7-2|TRBD2|TRBJ2-7
TGTGCCAGCAGCTTAGAACCGGCTAGCGGCCCCTACGAGCAGTACTTC
CASSLEPASGPYEQYF
>-|TRBV18|-|TRBJ1-4
TGTGCCAGCTCACCCCCGTCTCCCGAGGGTGAAAAACTGTTTTTT
CASSPPSPEGEKLFF
>-|TRBV29-1|-|TRBJ2-3
TGCAGCGGGCGGAAGGGGGATACGCAGTATTTT
CSGRKGDTQYF
>-|TRBV30|-|TRBJ1-2
TGTGCCTGGAGTGTGGGGGCCCCGGACGGAATCGGGGACTATGGCTACACCTTC
CAWSVGAPDGIGDYGYTF
>-|TRBV5-4|TRBD1|TRBJ2-7
TGTGCCAGCAGCTTGCCGGGACAGGGTACGTACGAGCAGTACTTC
CASSLPGQGTYEQYF
>few|TRBV4-1|-|TRBJ1-1
TGCGCCAGCAGCCAAGAAGGACTGAACACTGAAGCTTTCTTT
CASSQEGLNTEAFF
>-|TRBV19|TRBD2|TRBJ2-1
TGTGCCAGTAGTATAGCGGCGGGAGGGCCGAATGAGCAGTTCTTC
CASSIAAGGPNEQFF
>-|TRBV19|-|TRBJ1-2
TGTGCCAGTAGTATAAGGGCGGATTATGGCTACACCTTC
CASSIRADYGYTF
>-|TRBV6-5|-|TRBJ2-5
TGTGCCAGCAGAACAGGGCCCATGGAGACCCAGTACTTC
CASRTGPMETQYF
>-|TRBV5-4|TRBD1|TRBJ1-1
TGTGCCAGCAGCCAAACAGGGGGCTTTGAAGCTTTCTTT
CASSQTGGFEAFF
>-|TRBV6-1|TRBD2|TRBJ2-7
TGTGCCAGCAGTGATTGGGGGGGTACTTACGAGCAGTACTTC
CASSDWGGTYEQYF
>once|TRBV30|-|TRBJ1-2
TGTGCCTGGAGTGTAGGCCAGGCTTATGGCTACACCTTC
CAWSVGQAYGYTF
>-|TRBV19|-|TRBJ2-7
TGTGCCAGTAGTATAGGGCCTTATGAAGGTTCAGAGCAGTACTTC
CASSIGPYEGSEQYF
>-|TRBV6-5|-|TRBJ1-1
TGTGCCAGCACCGAGATCGCGAACACTGAAGCTTTCTTT
CASTEIANTEAFF
>-|TRBV6-5|-|TRBJ1-2
TGTGCCAGCACCCCCGGGCCAAGAAACTATGGCTACACCTTC
CASTPGPRNYGYTF
>-|TRBV20-1|-|TRBJ2-7
TGCAGTGCTAGTATAGCAGACGAGCAGTACTTC
CSASIADEQYF
>-|TRBV7-2|-|TRBJ2-4
TGTGCCAGCAGCCGCGAGAGTACGGCCAAAAACATTCAGTACTTC
CASSRESTAKNIQYF
>few|TRBV6-2/TRBV6-3|-|TRBJ2-1
TGTGCCAGCAGCCTCGGGAAGGAAGGTAATGAGCAGTTCTTC
CASSLGKEGNEQFF
>-|TRBV6-5|-|TRBJ2-6
TGTGCCAGCAGTTTTGGGGGCGGGAGGGCCAACGTCCTGACTTTC
CASSFGGGRANVLTF
>-|TRBV7-3|-|TRBJ2-2
TGTGCCAGCAGCTTTGCCGGGTATGGCACCGGGGAGCTGTTTTTT
CASSFAGYGTGELFF
>-|TRBV7-3|TRBD1|TRBJ1-2
TGTGCCAGCAGCCCTGACAGGGGCGGCTATGGCTACACCTTC
CASSPDRGGYGYTF
>-|TRBV30|TRBD2|TRBJ2-7
TGTGCCTGGCAGCGATATGGACTAGCGGGAACCTACGAGCAGTACTTC
CAWQRYGLAGTYEQYF
>-|TRBV3-1/TRBV3-2|-|TRBJ1-6
TGTGCCAGCAGCCAGGTTCGGGTTGGTTCACCCCTCCACTTT
CASSQVRVGSPLHF
>-|TRBV27|TRBD1|TRBJ1-6
TGTGCCAGCGGGACAGACTATTCACCCCTCCACTTT
CASGTDYSPLHF
>-|TRBV11-1|-|TRBJ2-7
TGTGCCAGCAGCTTAGTCCAGGGCTCAAGCGAGCAGTACTTC
CASSLVQGSSEQYF
>-|TRBV28|-|TRBJ2-1
TGTGCCAGCAGTTCCGACAGGAGCTCCTACAATGAGCAGTTCTTC
CASSSDRSSYNEQFF
>-|TRBV7-3|TRBD2|TRBJ2-3
TGTGCCAGCAGCGAAAGACTAGCGGGGGGGCGCAGTACAGATACGCAGTATTTT
CASSERLAGGRSTDTQYF
>-|TRBV28|-|TRBJ1-1
TGTGCCAGCAGTCAACGGTCCCGCGAAATGAACACTGAAGCTTTCTTT
CASSQRSREMNTEAFF
>-|TRBV28|-|TRBJ2-5
TGTGCCAGCGGTCAAGAGACCCAGTACTTC
CASGQETQYF
>-|TRBV6-6|-|TRBJ2-2
TGTGCCAGCAGTTACGGGGCCCCGCGTTACACCGGGGAGCTGTTTTTT
CASSYGAPRYTGELFF
>-|TRBV15|-|TRBJ2-7
TGTGCCACCAGCCCCAGTGGTGTCCAGGGGAGGGCCTACGAGCAGTACTTC
CATSPSGVQGRAYEQYF
>-|TRBV6-5|TRBD1|TRBJ1-1
TGTGCCAGCAACAAACAGGGGGCGAACACTGAAGCTTTCTTT
CASNKQGANTEAFF
>-|TRBV5-1|TRBD1|TRBJ2-3
TGCGCCAGCTGCCGGGACAGGGCGAAAGATACGCAGTATTTT
CASCRDRAKDTQYF
>-|TRBV5-1|TRBD1|TRBJ1-1
TGCGCCAGCAGCCCAGGGACAGGGCGTGGCACTGAAGCTTTCTTT
CASSPGTGRGTEAFF
>-|TRBV30|-|TRBJ2-7
TGTGCCTGGAACCTGGAGAGCTCCTACGAGCAGTACTTC
CAWNLESSYEQYF